The rows below give T cell receptor beta chains drawn from one sample of a study of shared clonotypes between healthy human individuals. The protocol was immunoSEQ multiplex PCR, while the TCRdb copy is restricted to in-frame clones and leaves out a portion. The sample has 530,000 or so clones; over 60% are singletons. What was sequenced was PBMCs. The origin of the receptors is a woman aged 40 to 50 in good health. Some clones in this sample may be carry-over from other donors' samples. CDR3s include the opening cysteine and the closing phenylalanine or tryptophan. Fields, in order: CDR3 length, V gene, J gene, D gene, CDR3 protein. The D gene is left open where the match is weak.

15,TRBV4-2,TRBJ2-3,.,CASSPFEGTGDTQYF
12,TRBV19,TRBJ1-1,.,CASGKGRTEAFF
13,TRBV2,TRBJ2-7,.,CASSEGRVYEQYF
12,TRBV6-6,TRBJ2-1,.,CASSYPRESQFF
14,TRBV7-8,TRBJ2-7,TRBD1,CASSSPGQGYEQYF
17,TRBV27,TRBJ2-5,TRBD2,CASSLRGTSGSKETQYF
15,TRBV7-6,TRBJ2-3,.,CASSLVGPSTDTQYF
18,TRBV15,TRBJ2-7,.,CATSRGGLGDGNTYEQYF
16,TRBV28,TRBJ2-2,TRBD2,CASSPNRGRDTGELFF
11,TRBV19,TRBJ2-1,.,CASSTRDWQFF
15,TRBV5-1,TRBJ2-7,.,CASSLAGGQFYEQYF
16,TRBV6-5,TRBJ2-7,TRBD2,CASSYTRLAVAYEQYF
13,TRBV2,TRBJ2-2,.,CARRTDLTGELFF
14,TRBV7-9,TRBJ1-2,.,CASSLGYSPYGYTF
13,TRBV9,TRBJ1-1,.,CASSANINTEAFF
14,TRBV30,TRBJ2-7,TRBD1,CAWSTGTGSREQYF
16,TRBV7-2,TRBJ2-3,TRBD2,CASSLAGTSGTDTQYF
15,TRBV28,TRBJ2-4,.,CASSLSGLAKNIQYF
16,TRBV4-3,TRBJ2-3,TRBD2,CASSPLLAGVGDTQYF
14,TRBV30,TRBJ1-1,.,CAWSVIGLDTEAFF
15,TRBV30,TRBJ1-4,.,CAWPRVGGEVEKLFF
16,TRBV2,TRBJ2-2,.,CASSEASGLNTGELFF
15,TRBV5-1,TRBJ2-5,TRBD2,CASSPGGTDQETQYF
13,TRBV5-6,TRBJ2-1,.,CASSLGFNNEQFF
13,TRBV18,TRBJ2-7,TRBD1,CASSPLGTDEQYF
11,TRBV30,TRBJ1-4,TRBD1,CAGTGQEKLFF
13,TRBV28,TRBJ2-7,TRBD2,CASSAAGGGEQYF
15,TRBV6-4,TRBJ2-1,TRBD2,CASSDSAGLSNEQFF
12,TRBV19,TRBJ2-5,.,CARSRQQETQYF
14,TRBV30,TRBJ2-5,.,CAWSVGRAQETQYF
19,TRBV4-2,TRBJ2-2,TRBD2,CASSQETGLAGVGTGELFF
12,TRBV30,.,.,CAWRNFPYEQYF
14,TRBV10-1,TRBJ2-1,.,CASSESASYNEQFF
15,TRBV5-1,TRBJ2-5,.,CASRSFPGTEETQYF
15,TRBV7-6,TRBJ1-2,TRBD1,CASSPGTGGGYGYTF